This TCR beta chain stems from a study of Tregs in tolerant kidney transplant recipients. Study results and limitations: Biological reproducibility was not directly addressed, but technical replication error appeared minimal.

Sequencing was performed with immunoSEQ multiplex PCR; in TCRdb, only in-frame clones are kept and a portion is missing. The data contain about 120,000 clones, around 91% of them singletons. Unstimulated regulatory T cells (CD4+CD25+CD127-), CD4+CD25- non-regulatory cells, CD4 and CD8 cells were FACS-sorted from thawed PBMCs. From germline, CDR1 is SGHVS and CDR2 FQNEAQ. There are 14 residues in the CDR3. V shed 2 bases and J shed 4 bases, with 11 bases lying between them. To note about this clone: What it recognizes is unknown.

The sequenced sample consisted of CD4+ T cells from blood. V and J are TRBV7-8 and TRBJ1-1; D gene uncertain. The receptor comes from a human donor in good health. In DNA, the CDR3 is TGTGCCAGCAGCTTAATTCCGGGTTTCACTGAAGCTTTCTTT. It yields the protein CASSLIPGFTEAFF.